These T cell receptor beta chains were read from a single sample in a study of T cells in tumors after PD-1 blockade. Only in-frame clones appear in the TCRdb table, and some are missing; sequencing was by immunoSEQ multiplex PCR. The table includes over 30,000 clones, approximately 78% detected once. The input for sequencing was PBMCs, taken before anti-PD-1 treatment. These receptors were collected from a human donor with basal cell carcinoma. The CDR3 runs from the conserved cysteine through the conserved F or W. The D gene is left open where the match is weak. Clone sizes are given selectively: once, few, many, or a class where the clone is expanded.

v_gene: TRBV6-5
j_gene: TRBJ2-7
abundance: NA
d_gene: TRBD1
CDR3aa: CASIRTGQTRYEQYF
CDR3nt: TGTGCCAGCATCCGAACGGGACAGACAAGATACGAGCAGTACTTC

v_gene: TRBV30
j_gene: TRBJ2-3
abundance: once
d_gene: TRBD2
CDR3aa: CAWTSGGPNTQYF
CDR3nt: TGTGCCTGGACTAGCGGGGGGCCGAATACGCAGTATTTT

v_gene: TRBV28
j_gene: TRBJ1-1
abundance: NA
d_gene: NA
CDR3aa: CASTGTLNTEAFF
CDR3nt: TGTGCCAGCACGGGGACACTGAACACTGAAGCTTTCTTT

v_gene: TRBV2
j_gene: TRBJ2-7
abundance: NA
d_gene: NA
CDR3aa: CALTAKGNSYEQYF
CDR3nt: TGTGCCCTAACAGCCAAGGGTAACTCCTACGAGCAGTACTTC

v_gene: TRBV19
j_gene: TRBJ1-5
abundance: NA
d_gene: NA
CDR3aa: CASSTLDGSNQPQHF
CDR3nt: TGTGCCAGTAGTACGCTCGACGGGTCCAATCAGCCCCAGCATTTT

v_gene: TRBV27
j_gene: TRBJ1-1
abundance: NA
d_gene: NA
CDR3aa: CASGYPRGNTEAFF
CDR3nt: TGTGCCAGCGGGTACCCAAGGGGGAACACTGAAGCTTTCTTT

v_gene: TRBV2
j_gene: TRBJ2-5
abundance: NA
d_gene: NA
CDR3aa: CASRNGLGGETQYF
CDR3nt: TGTGCCAGCAGGAATGGGTTGGGTGGAGAGACCCAGTACTTC

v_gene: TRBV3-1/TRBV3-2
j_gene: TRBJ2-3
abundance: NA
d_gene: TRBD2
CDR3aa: CASSLASGGAGTQYF
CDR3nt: TGTGCCAGCAGCCTCGCTAGCGGGGGGGCCGGGACGCAGTATTTT

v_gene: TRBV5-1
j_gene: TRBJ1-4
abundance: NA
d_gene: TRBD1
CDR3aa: CASSPSGTGKEKLFF
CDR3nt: TGCGCCAGCAGCCCCTCCGGGACAGGGAAAGAAAAACTGTTTTTT

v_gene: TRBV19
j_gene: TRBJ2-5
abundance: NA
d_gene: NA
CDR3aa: CASSSPKETQYF
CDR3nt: TGTGCCAGTTCAAGCCCCAAAGAGACCCAGTACTTC

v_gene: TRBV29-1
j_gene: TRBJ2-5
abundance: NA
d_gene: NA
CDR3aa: CSVVSPRRQETQYF
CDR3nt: TGCAGCGTTGTAAGTCCGCGGCGGCAGGAGACCCAGTACTTC

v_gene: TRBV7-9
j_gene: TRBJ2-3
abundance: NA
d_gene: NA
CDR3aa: CASSTSDAGADTQYF
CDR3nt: TGTGCCAGCAGCACCTCGGACGCGGGCGCAGATACGCAGTATTTT

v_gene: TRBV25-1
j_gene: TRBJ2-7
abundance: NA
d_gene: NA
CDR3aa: CASSEYIGAGGNSYEQYF
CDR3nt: TGTGCCAGCAGTGAATATATCGGAGCCGGGGGTAACTCCTACGAGCAGTACTTC

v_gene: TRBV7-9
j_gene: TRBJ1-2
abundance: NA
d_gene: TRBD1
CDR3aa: CASSLFGTDAYGYTF
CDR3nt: TGTGCCAGCAGCCTCTTCGGGACAGACGCCTATGGCTACACCTTC

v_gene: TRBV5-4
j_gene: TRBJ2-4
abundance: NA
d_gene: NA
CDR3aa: CASSLNQTAKNIQYF
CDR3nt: TGTGCCAGCAGCTTGAACCAGACAGCCAAAAACATTCAGTACTTC

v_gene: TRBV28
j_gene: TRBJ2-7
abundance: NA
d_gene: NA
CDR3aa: CASSLFTGVYEQYF
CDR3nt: TGTGCCAGCAGTTTATTCACCGGAGTCTACGAGCAGTACTTC

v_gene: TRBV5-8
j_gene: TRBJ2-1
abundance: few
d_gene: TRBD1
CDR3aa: CASSLGSGGDEQFF
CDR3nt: TGTGCCAGCAGCTTGGGGTCAGGGGGCGATGAGCAGTTCTTC

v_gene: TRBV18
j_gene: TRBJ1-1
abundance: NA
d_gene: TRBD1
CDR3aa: CASSPGQGDAFF
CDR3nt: TGTGCCAGCTCACCAGGACAGGGGGACGCTTTCTTT

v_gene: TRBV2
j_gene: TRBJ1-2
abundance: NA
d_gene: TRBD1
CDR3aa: CASSDPGQPYGYTF
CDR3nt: TGTGCCAGCAGTGACCCGGGACAGCCCTATGGCTACACCTTC

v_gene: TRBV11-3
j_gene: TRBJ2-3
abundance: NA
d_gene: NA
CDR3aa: CASSVNLAGDTDTQYF
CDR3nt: TGTGCCAGCAGCGTTAATTTGGCAGGGGACACAGATACGCAGTATTTT